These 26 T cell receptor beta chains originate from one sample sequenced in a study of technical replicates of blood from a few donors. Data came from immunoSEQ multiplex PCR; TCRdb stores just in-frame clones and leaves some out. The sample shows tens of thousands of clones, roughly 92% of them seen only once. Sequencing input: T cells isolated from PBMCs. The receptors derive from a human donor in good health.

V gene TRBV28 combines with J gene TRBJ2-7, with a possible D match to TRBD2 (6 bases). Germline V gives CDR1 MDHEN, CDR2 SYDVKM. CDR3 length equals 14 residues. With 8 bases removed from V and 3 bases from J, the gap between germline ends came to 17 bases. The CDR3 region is CASQQEGPLYEQYF. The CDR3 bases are TGTGCCAGCCAGCAGGAGGGTCCCCTCTACGAGCAGTACTTC.

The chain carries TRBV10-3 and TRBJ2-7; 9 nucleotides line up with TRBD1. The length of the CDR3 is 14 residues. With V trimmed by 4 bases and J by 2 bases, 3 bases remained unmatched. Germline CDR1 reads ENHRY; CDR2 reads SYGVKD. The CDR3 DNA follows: TGTGCCATCAGTGCCCGGGACAGGGCCTACGAGCAGTACTTC. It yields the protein CAISARDRAYEQYF.

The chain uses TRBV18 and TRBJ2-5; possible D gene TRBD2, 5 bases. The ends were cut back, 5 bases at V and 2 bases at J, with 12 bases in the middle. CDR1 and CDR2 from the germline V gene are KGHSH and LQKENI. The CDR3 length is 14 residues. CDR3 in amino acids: CASSMRVLQETQYF. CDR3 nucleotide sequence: TGTGCCAGCTCAATGAGGGTACTACAAGAGACCCAGTACTTC.

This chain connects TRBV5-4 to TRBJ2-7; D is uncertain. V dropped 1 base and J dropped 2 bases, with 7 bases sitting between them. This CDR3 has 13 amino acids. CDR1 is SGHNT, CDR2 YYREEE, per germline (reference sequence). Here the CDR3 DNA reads TGTGCCAGCAGCTTGAGTCAGGCCTACGAGCAGTACTTC. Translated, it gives CASSLSQAYEQYF.

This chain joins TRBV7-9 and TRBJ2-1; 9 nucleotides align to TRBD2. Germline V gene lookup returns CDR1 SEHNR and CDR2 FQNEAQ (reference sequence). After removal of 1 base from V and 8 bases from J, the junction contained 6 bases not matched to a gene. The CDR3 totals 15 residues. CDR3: CASSLDSGSNHEQFF. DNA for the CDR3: TGTGCCAGCAGCTTAGATAGCGGGAGTAATCATGAGCAGTTCTTC.

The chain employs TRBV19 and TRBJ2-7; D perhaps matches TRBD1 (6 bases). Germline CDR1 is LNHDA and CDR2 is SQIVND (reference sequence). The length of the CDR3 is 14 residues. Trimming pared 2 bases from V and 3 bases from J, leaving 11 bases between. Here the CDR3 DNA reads TGTGCCAGTAGTATACCAGGGGAGAGCTACGAGCAGTACTTC. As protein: CASSIPGESYEQYF.

The CDR3 loop reads CASSTDGQFDTEAFF. The CDR3 coding sequence is TGTGCCAGCAGCACAGATGGACAGTTTGACACTGAAGCTTTCTTT. The chain couples TRBV11-2 to TRBJ1-1; D may be TRBD1 (6 bases). Germline V gene data show CDR1 as SGHAT and CDR2 as FQNNGV. V was shortened by 5 bases and J by 3 bases, with 16 bases between the two germline ends. There are 15 residues in the CDR3.

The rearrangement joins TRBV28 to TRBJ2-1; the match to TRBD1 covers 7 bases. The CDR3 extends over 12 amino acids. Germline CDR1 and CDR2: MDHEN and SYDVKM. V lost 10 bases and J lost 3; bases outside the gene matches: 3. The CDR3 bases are TGTGCCACGGGACAGCGCTACAATGAGCAGTTCTTC. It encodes CATGQRYNEQFF.

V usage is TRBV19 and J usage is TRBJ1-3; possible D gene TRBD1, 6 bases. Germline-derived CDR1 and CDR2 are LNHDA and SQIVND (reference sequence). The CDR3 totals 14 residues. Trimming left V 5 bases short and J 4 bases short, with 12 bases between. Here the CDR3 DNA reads TGTGCCAGTAGTCCACAGGGAAAAGGAAACACCATATATTTT. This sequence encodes CASSPQGKGNTIYF.

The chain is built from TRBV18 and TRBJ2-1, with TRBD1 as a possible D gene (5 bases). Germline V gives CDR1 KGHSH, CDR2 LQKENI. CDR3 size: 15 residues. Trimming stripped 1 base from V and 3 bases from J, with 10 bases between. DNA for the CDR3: TGTGCCAGCTCACCACAGGGGTTTAGCTACAATGAGCAGTTCTTC. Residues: CASSPQGFSYNEQFF.

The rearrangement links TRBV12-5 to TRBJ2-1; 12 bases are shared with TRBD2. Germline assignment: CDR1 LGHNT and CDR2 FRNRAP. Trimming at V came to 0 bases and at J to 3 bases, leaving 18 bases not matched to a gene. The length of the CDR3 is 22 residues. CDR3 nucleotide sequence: TGTGCTAGTGGTTTGGTACTCCCCCGTTTACTAGCGGGAGGACTAGTCTACAATGAGCAGTTCTTC. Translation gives CASGLVLPRLLAGGLVYNEQFF. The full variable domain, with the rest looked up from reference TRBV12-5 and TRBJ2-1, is DARVTQTPRHKVTEMGQEVTMRCQPILGHNTVFWYRQTMMQGLELLAYFRNRAPLDDSGMPKDRFSAEMPDATLATLKIQPSEPRDSAVYFCASGLVLPRLLAGGLVYNEQFFGPGTRLTVL.

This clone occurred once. CDR3 residues: CASLDGQSYEQYF. The CDR3 region has the DNA TGTGCCAGCCTGGATGGACAGTCCTACGAGCAGTACTTC. The chain carries TRBV6-5 and TRBJ2-7; possibly TRBD1 for D (6 bases). The CDR3 is 13 amino acids. V lost 8 bases and J lost 1, with 12 bases in between. Germline V gene sequence: CDR1 MNHEY, CDR2 SVGAGI.

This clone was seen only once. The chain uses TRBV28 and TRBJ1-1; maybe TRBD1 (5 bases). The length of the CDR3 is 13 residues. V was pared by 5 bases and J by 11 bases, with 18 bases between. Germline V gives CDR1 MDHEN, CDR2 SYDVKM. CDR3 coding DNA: TGTGCCAGCAGTCGATCCCTCGGGGGTCGCGCTTTCTTT. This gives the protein CASSRSLGGRAFF.

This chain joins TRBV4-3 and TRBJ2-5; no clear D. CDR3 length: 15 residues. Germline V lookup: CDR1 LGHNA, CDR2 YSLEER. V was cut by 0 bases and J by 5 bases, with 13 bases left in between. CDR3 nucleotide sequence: TGCGCCAGCAGCCAAGAATATCTTCGTCCGGAGACCCAGTACTTC. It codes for CASSQEYLRPETQYF.

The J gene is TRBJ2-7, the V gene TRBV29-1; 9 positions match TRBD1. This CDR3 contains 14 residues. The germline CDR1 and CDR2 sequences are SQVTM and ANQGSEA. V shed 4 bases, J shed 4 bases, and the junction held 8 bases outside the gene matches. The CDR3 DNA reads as TGCAGCGTTGTAACCGGGACAGGGTTATACGAGCAGTACTTC. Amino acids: CSVVTGTGLYEQYF.

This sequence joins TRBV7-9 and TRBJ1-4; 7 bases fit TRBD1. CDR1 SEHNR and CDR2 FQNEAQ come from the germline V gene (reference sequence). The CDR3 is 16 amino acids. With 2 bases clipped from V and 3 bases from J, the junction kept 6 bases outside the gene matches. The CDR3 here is CASSLFWDRPNEKLFF. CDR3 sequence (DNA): TGTGCCAGCAGCTTATTTTGGGACAGACCTAATGAAAAACTGTTTTTT.

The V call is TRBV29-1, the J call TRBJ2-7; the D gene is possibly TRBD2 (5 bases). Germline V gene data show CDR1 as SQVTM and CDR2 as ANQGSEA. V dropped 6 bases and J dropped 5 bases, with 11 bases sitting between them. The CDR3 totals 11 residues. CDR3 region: CSVGSGNEQYF. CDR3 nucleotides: TGCAGCGTCGGCTCGGGGAACGAGCAGTACTTC.

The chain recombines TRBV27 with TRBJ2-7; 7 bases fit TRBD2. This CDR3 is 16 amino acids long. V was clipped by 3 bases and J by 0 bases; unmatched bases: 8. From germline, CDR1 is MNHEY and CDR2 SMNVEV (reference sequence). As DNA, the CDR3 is TGTGCCAGCAGTTTTTCCACCGGGACTATCTCCTACGAGCAGTACTTC. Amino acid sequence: CASSFSTGTISYEQYF.

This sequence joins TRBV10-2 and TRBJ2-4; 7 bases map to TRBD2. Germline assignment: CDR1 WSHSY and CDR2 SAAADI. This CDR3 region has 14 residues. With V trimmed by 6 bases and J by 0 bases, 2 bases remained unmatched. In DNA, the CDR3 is TGCGCCAGCAGCCCTAGCGGAGCCAAAAACATTCAGTACTTC. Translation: CASSPSGAKNIQYF.

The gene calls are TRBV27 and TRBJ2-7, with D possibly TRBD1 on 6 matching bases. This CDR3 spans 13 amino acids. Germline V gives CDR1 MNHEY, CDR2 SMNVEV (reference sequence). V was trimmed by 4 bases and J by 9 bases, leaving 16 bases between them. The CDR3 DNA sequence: TGTGCCAGCAGTTACATCCGGGACACCTTGCAGTACTTC. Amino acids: CASSYIRDTLQYF.

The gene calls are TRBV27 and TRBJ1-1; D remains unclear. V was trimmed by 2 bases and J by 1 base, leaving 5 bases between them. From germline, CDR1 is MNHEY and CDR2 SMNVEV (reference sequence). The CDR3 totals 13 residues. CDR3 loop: CASSLAQNTEAFF. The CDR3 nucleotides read TGTGCCAGCAGTTTAGCACAGAACACTGAAGCTTTCTTT.

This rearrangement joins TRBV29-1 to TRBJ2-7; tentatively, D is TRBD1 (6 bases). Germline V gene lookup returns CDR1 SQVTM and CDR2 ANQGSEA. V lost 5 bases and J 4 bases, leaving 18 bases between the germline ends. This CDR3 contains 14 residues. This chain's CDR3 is CSVRGTQRGYEQYF. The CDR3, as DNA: TGCAGCGTTCGGGGTACGCAAAGGGGGTACGAGCAGTACTTC.

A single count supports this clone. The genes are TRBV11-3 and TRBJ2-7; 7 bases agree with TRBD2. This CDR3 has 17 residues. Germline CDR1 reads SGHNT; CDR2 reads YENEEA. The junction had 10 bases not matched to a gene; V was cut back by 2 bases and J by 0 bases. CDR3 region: CASSLRGRAGPSYEQYF. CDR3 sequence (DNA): TGTGCCAGCAGCTTAAGGGGAAGAGCGGGACCCTCCTACGAGCAGTACTTC.

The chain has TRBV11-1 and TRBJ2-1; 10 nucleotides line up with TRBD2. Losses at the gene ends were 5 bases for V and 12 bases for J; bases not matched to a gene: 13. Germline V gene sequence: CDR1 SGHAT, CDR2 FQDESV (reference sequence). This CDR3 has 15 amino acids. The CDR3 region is CASSPPRTSGPGQFF. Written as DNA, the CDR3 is TGTGCCAGCAGCCCACCTCGGACTAGCGGCCCCGGGCAGTTCTTC.

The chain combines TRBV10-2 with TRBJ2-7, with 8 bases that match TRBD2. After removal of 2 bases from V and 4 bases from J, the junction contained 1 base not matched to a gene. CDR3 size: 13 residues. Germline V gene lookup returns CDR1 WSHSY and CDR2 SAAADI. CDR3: CASSEGLAYEQYF. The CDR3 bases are TGCGCCAGCAGTGAGGGACTAGCTTACGAGCAGTACTTC.

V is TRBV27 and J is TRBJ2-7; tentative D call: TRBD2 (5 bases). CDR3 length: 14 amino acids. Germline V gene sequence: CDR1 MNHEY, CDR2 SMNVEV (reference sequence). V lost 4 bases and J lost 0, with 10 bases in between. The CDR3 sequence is CASSYQRSSYEQYF. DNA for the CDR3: TGTGCCAGCAGTTACCAGCGGAGCTCCTACGAGCAGTACTTC.